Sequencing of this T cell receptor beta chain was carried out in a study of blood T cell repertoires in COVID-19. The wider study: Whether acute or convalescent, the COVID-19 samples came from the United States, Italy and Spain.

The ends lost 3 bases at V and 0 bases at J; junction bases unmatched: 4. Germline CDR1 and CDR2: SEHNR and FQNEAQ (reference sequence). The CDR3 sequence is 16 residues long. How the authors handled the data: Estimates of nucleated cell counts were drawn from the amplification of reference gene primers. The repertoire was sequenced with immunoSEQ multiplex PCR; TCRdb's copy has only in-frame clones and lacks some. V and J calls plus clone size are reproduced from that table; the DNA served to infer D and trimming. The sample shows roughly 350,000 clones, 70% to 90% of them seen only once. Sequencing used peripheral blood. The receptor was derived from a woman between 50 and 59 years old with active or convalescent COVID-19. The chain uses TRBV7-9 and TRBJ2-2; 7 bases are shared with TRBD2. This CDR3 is CASSFPGGANTGELFF. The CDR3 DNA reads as TGTGCCAGCAGCTTTCCGGGGGGAGCGAACACCGGGGAGCTGTTTTTT.